This T cell receptor (beta chain) was sequenced in a study of shared clonotypes between healthy human individuals. CD8 cells regarded as naive lacked CD45RO, were positively chosen for CCR7, and omitted terminally differentiated effector memory CD45RA+ cells. TCRdb's table, derived via immunoSEQ multiplex PCR, lists solely in-frame clones and lacks some. The sample includes roughly 2.1 million clones, roughly 91% seen only once; the top ten take about 1.5%. This TCR was recovered from a young man in good health. Some clones in this sample may be carry-over from other donors' samples. Material: naive CD8+ T cells from PBMCs.

In nucleotides, the CDR3 is TGTGCCAGCAGCCACGGGACAGAAGGGGACTATGGCTACACCTTC. Translation gives CASSHGTEGDYGYTF. The chain joins TRBV4-2 to TRBJ1-2; TRBD1 agrees at 7 bases. Looked up from germline, CDR1 is LGHNA and CDR2 is YNFKEQ. This CDR3 is 15 amino acids long. J gave up 3 bases and V 3 bases, and 7 bases lay outside the gene matches.